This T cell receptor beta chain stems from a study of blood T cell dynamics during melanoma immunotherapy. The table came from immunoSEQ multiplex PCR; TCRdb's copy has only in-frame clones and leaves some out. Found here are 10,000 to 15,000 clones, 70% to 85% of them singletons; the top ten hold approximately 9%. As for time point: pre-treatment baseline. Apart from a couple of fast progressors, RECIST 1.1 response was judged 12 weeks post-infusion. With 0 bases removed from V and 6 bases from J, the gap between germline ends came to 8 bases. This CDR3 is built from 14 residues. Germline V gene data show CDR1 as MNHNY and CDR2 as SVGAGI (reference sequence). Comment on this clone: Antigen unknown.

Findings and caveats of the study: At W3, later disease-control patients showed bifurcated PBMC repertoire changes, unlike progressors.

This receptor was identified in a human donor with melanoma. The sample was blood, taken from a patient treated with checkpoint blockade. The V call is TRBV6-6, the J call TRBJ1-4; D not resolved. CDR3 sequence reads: CASSYSNIYEKLFF. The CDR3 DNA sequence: TGTGCCAGCAGTTACTCGAACATATATGAAAAACTGTTTTTT.